This T cell receptor (beta chain) was captured by sequencing in a study of blood T cell repertoires in COVID-19. About the research overall: The analysed material was cDNA or gDNA that came from T cells, B-cell-depleted T cells, or PBMCs.

Trimming stripped 3 bases from V and 0 bases from J, with 11 bases between. Germline CDR1 WNHNN, CDR2 SYGVQD (reference sequence). This CDR3 is built from 16 residues. In the study's own analysis: It was from reference gene primer amplification that nucleated cell counts were estimated. Assay used: immunoSEQ multiplex PCR; TCRdb lists only in-frame clones, some missing. The V and J calls and clone size were taken over from that table, and D and trimming were inferred from the DNA. The sample has 290,000 or so clones, approximately 86% seen once. Cohort allocation depended upon clinical history that participants reported.

This receptor was taken from a woman between 18 and 30 years old who had recovered from COVID-19. The sample taken for sequencing was PBMCs or T cells enriched from blood (not recorded which). The chain couples TRBV10-1 to TRBJ2-2, with D possibly being TRBD2 (6 bases). CDR3 in amino acids: CASSDWDSANTGELFF. The CDR3 nucleotides read TGCGCCAGCAGTGATTGGGACTCCGCGAACACCGGGGAGCTGTTTTTT.